The 30 T cell receptor beta chains below were found in one sample sequenced in a study of cytomegalovirus exposure and HLA in healthy donors. A multiplex PCR was run with 60 Vbeta primers and 13 Jbeta primers. The assay was immunoSEQ multiplex PCR, and TCRdb's table has in-frame clones only and misses some. The sample lists 100,000 to 150,000 clones, over 60% occurring once. Sequencing was performed on PBMCs. The source is a female donor in good health and CMV-seronegative.

V and J are TRBV4-1 and TRBJ2-2, with D tentatively TRBD2 (6 bases). Germline loops: CDR1 MGHRA, CDR2 YSYEKL. The CDR3 is 17 amino acids. Trimming removed 1 base from V and 6 bases from J, with 18 bases in between. The CDR3 protein is CASSQGALGGRAGELFF. For the CDR3, the DNA is TGCGCCAGCAGCCAAGGGGCGTTGGGGGGTAGGGCCGGGGAGCTGTTTTTT.

The chain combines TRBV7-7 with TRBJ2-7, with TRBD2 matching over 11 bases. Trimming at V came to 4 bases and at J to 6 bases, leaving 8 bases not matched to a gene. Germline lookup yields CDR1 SSHAT and CDR2 FNYEAQ (reference sequence). The CDR3 contains 15 residues. The CDR3 nucleotides read TGTGCCAGCAGCTCCGGTAGCGGGAGGGAACGCGAGCAGTACTTC. As protein: CASSSGSGREREQYF.

The chain is built from TRBV27 and TRBJ1-6; maybe TRBD1 (5 bases). Trimming cost V 8 bases and J 8 bases, with 13 bases left between them. The CDR3 has 13 amino acids. Germline lookup yields CDR1 MNHEY and CDR2 SMNVEV (reference sequence). The CDR3 reads CASGQRGDSPLHF. The CDR3 nucleotides are TGTGCCAGCGGGCAGCGGGGGGATTCACCCCTCCACTTT.

The chain combines TRBV7-3 with TRBJ2-3; no clear D gene. The CDR3 consists of 14 residues. The V end lost 2 bases, the J end lost 1 base, and 7 bases lay between the germline ends. Germline CDR1 reads SGHTA; CDR2 reads FQGTGA. CDR3 sequence (DNA): TGTGCCAGCAGCTTAGAGCCGGGCACAGATACGCAGTATTTT. It translates to CASSLEPGTDTQYF.

The V gene is TRBV9, the J gene TRBJ2-1; 10 bases are shared with TRBD1. V trimming: 4 bases; J trimming: 7 bases; junction bases outside the gene matches: 8. From germline, CDR1 is SGDLS and CDR2 YYNGEE. This CDR3 has 15 amino acids. The CDR3 here is CASSLQDRGGNEQFF. CDR3 bases: TGTGCCAGCAGCTTACAGGACAGGGGGGGGAATGAGCAGTTCTTC.

This clone appeared a few times. The genes are TRBV28 and TRBJ2-3, with D possibly matching TRBD2 (7 bases). The CDR3 totals 15 residues. Germline CDR1 is MDHEN and CDR2 is SYDVKM. V shed 6 bases and J shed 5 bases, with 18 bases lying between them. In nucleotides, the CDR3 is TGTGCCAGCAGGGCGGGGGCAGCCGGAGGAGATACGCAGTATTTT. Amino acids: CASRAGAAGGDTQYF.

This chain joins TRBV2 and TRBJ1-4; 7 bases are a match to TRBD1. CDR1 is SNHLY, CDR2 FYNNEI, per germline. The CDR3 runs 17 residues. V shed 7 bases, J shed 6 bases, and the junction held 17 bases outside the gene matches. The CDR3 DNA reads as TGTGCCAGCATCGGGACAGATACCAGTAGATGGGATGAAAAACTGTTTTTT. Protein sequence: CASIGTDTSRWDEKLFF.

This sequence joins TRBV28 and TRBJ2-7; 7 bases are a match to TRBD1. Trimming took 10 bases from V and 2 from J; bases not matched to a gene: 14. The germline V gene encodes CDR1 MDHEN and CDR2 SYDVKM. The CDR3 loop spans 15 amino acids. The CDR3 DNA reads TGTGCCACCTCATCGACGGACAGGAATCCCTACGAGCAGTACTTC. Its translation: CATSSTDRNPYEQYF.

The V gene is TRBV7-3, the J gene TRBJ2-1; D is unclear. The length of the CDR3 is 14 residues. Germline CDR1 reads SGHTA; CDR2 reads FQGTGA. The V and J ends lost 0 bases and 7 bases respectively, with 10 bases between them. CDR3 loop: CASSLTRERNEQFF. In nucleotides, the CDR3 is TGTGCCAGCAGCTTAACTCGAGAGAGGAATGAGCAGTTCTTC.

V usage is TRBV29-1 and J usage is TRBJ2-1, with a weak D call TRBD1 (6 bases). Trimming removed 3 bases from V and 4 bases from J, with 10 bases in between. Germline assignment: CDR1 SQVTM and CDR2 ANQGSEA. The CDR3 spans 13 residues. For the CDR3, the DNA is TGCAGCGTTGATAGCAGGGGATACAATGAGCAGTTCTTC. It encodes CSVDSRGYNEQFF.

The chain carries TRBV21-1 and TRBJ2-5; TRBD2 is taken as the D call from the table, unchecked against the DNA. TRBV21-1 is shown as a pseudogene. This CDR3 is 17 amino acids long. CDR3 amino acids: CANPELAGGRPKETQYF. The CDR3 DNA sequence: TGTGCCAACCCGGAATTAGCGGGAGGTCGGCCCAAGGAGACCCAGTACTTC.

The gene calls are TRBV19 and TRBJ1-1, with a weak D call TRBD1 (5 bases). Trimming took off 1 base at V and 7 bases at J, with 16 bases between the two ends. Germline V gene data show CDR1 as LNHDA and CDR2 as SQIVND (reference sequence). The CDR3 runs to 15 residues. The CDR3 reads CASSIVGRVGLEAFF. The DNA for the CDR3 is TGTGCCAGTAGTATAGTTGGACGGGTGGGACTTGAAGCTTTCTTT.

The chain combines TRBV28 with TRBJ1-5; 10 nucleotides line up with TRBD1. Germline CDR1 is MDHEN and CDR2 is SYDVKM. There are 16 residues in the CDR3. Unmatched junction bases numbered 12, after V lost 6 bases and J lost 7 bases. The chain's CDR3 is CASSRPGTGDGQPQHF. The CDR3, as DNA: TGTGCCAGCAGCCGTCCCGGGACAGGGGACGGCCAGCCCCAGCATTTT.

Note on this clone: Additional DNA sequences in this sample encode the identical CDR3. The chain carries TRBV18 and TRBJ1-1; perhaps TRBD1 as D (6 bases). CDR1 is KGHSH and CDR2 is LQKENI in the germline V gene. The CDR3 extends over 13 amino acids. V was clipped by 6 bases and J by 1 base, with 9 bases between them. In nucleotides, the CDR3 is TGTGCCAGCTCGAGGGACAAGAACACTGAAGCTTTCTTT. Translating gives CASSRDKNTEAFF.

The rearrangement uses TRBV5-1 and TRBJ1-1; the match to TRBD1 covers 9 bases. The CDR3 runs 16 residues. CDR1 is SGHRS and CDR2 is YFSETQ in the germline V gene. The V and J ends lost 1 base and 6 bases, in that order; junction bases with no gene match: 10. The CDR3: CASSLLFLDRGSEAFF. As DNA, the CDR3 is TGCGCCAGCAGCTTGCTCTTTCTGGACAGGGGCTCTGAAGCTTTCTTT.

The rearrangement joins TRBV6-1 to TRBJ2-7; 9 bases match TRBD2. The V gene end was trimmed by 6 bases and the J gene end by 5 bases; junction bases not matched to a gene: 11. The CDR3 covers 15 residues. Germline V CDR1 and CDR2: MNHNS, SASEGT. The CDR3 loop is CASSFGLAGANEQYF. The CDR3 nucleotides are TGTGCCAGCAGCTTTGGCTTAGCGGGAGCCAACGAGCAGTACTTC.

The rearrangement uses TRBV5-6 and TRBJ1-2; no reliable D call. V shed 4 bases and J shed 6 bases, with 10 bases lying between them. The germline V gene has CDR1 SGHDT and CDR2 YYEEEE. This CDR3 has 12 amino acids. CDR3 in DNA: TGTGCCAGCAGCGGCCTAGTGGATGGCTACACCTTC. Translating it yields CASSGLVDGYTF.

With regard to this clone: The same CDR3 arises from other DNA sequences in this sample as well. J is TRBJ1-5 and V is TRBV7-9; unclear D gene. Germline V gene data show CDR1 as SEHNR and CDR2 as FQNEAQ (reference sequence). The CDR3 has 14 residues. Trimming shortened V by 5 bases and J by 11 bases, and 19 bases separated the two germline ends. The CDR3 loop is CASSHSPPPQAQHF. The CDR3, as DNA: TGTGCCAGCAGCCACAGCCCCCCTCCTCAAGCCCAGCATTTT.

In DNA form, the CDR3 reads TGTGCCAGCAGTGAAGGACAAGAGTCCCATGAGCAGTTCTTC. This translates into CASSEGQESHEQFF. V usage is TRBV6-1 and J usage is TRBJ2-1; D is unresolved. V was cut by 1 base and J by 8 bases, with 12 bases left in between. The CDR3 contains 14 residues. The germline V gene encodes CDR1 MNHNS and CDR2 SASEGT.

The gene calls are TRBV6-5 and TRBJ1-1; TRBD1 matches 8 bases. The V and J ends lost 6 bases and 2 bases, in that order; junction bases with no gene match: 8. CDR1 MNHEY and CDR2 SVGAGI come from the germline V gene. The CDR3 totals 15 residues. CDR3 loop: CASRRKGQGNTEAFF. In DNA, the CDR3 is TGTGCCAGCAGGCGCAAAGGACAGGGAAACACTGAAGCTTTCTTT.

The chain couples TRBV6-1 to TRBJ2-7; 9 bases match TRBD2. Germline CDR1 MNHNS, CDR2 SASEGT. The CDR3 is 16 residues long. Trimming at V came to 0 bases and at J to 7 bases, leaving 10 bases not matched to a gene. This CDR3 is CASSEANSAGGDEQYF. In DNA, the CDR3 is TGTGCCAGCAGTGAAGCTAACTCAGCGGGGGGAGATGAGCAGTACTTC.

This chain joins TRBV30 and TRBJ1-4; 7 bases line up with TRBD1. The V gene's germline CDR1 is GTSNPN and CDR2 SVGIG (reference sequence). Unmatched junction bases numbered 4, after V lost 3 bases and J lost 0 bases. CDR3 length: 15 residues. The CDR3 sequence: CAWRTGQATNEKLFF. CDR3 DNA sequence: TGTGCCTGGAGGACCGGACAGGCAACTAATGAAAAACTGTTTTTT.

This clone was counted between two and nine times. V is TRBV28 and J is TRBJ2-7; 10 bases are a match to TRBD2. Germline V gene lookup returns CDR1 MDHEN and CDR2 SYDVKM. The CDR3 sequence is 15 residues long. The V and J ends lost 10 bases and 6 bases, in that order; junction bases with no gene match: 15. DNA for the CDR3: TGTGCCACCGGGGGACCGGGACTAGCGAGGCTCGAGCAGTACTTC. The encoded protein is CATGGPGLARLEQYF.

This sequence joins TRBV5-6 and TRBJ2-2; weak D call: TRBD2 (7 bases). The V gene's germline CDR1 is SGHDT and CDR2 YYEEEE. V was clipped by 7 bases and J by 6 bases, with 13 bases between them. The CDR3 has 13 residues. The CDR3 sequence is CASSRGGPGELFF. The CDR3 DNA reads TGTGCCAGCTCGAGGGGGGGCCCCGGGGAGCTGTTTTTT.

The rearrangement links TRBV19 to TRBJ1-1; D not resolved. CDR3 length: 11 amino acids. Trimming took 9 bases from V and 4 from J, leaving 9 bases between them. CDR1 and CDR2 from the germline V gene are LNHDA and SQIVND (reference sequence). CDR3 residues: CASRAGTEAFF. DNA for the CDR3: TGTGCCAGCCGGGCGGGCACTGAAGCTTTCTTT. Full variable domain (remainder filled in from reference TRBV19 and TRBJ1-1): DGGITQSPKYLFRKEGQNVTLSCEQNLNHDAMYWYRQDPGQGLRLIYYSQIVNDFQKGDIAEGYSVSREKKESFPLTVTSAQKNPTAFYLCASRAGTEAFFGQGTRLTVV.

The table lists this clone with a count of one. The chain uses TRBV7-8 and TRBJ1-1; the D gene is possibly TRBD1 (5 bases). Trimming removed 6 bases at V and 1 base at J, with 18 bases between. The CDR3 consists of 16 residues. Germline lookup yields CDR1 SGHVS and CDR2 FQNEAQ. In nucleotides, the CDR3 is TGTGCCAGCAGACATCTAGGGGCCCGAAGGAACACTGAAGCTTTCTTT. Its translation is CASRHLGARRNTEAFF.

This clone appeared a few times. The CDR3 sequence is CASSEGRGDGYTF. The CDR3 DNA sequence: TGTGCCAGCAGCGAGGGCAGGGGGGATGGCTACACCTTC. V is TRBV7-6 and J is TRBJ1-2, with 7 nucleotides matching TRBD1. This CDR3 spans 13 amino acids. J gave up 6 bases and V 5 bases, and 6 bases lay outside the gene matches. Germline CDR1 is SGHVS and CDR2 is FNYEAQ.

This clone was seen only a few times. The chain joins TRBV25-1 to TRBJ1-4; TRBD1 might be the D (6 bases). CDR1 and CDR2 from the germline V gene are MGHDK and SYGVNS. Trimming removed 3 bases from V and 0 bases from J, with 14 bases in between. This CDR3 has 17 residues. The CDR3 is CASSEVGTFATNEKLFF. CDR3 coding DNA: TGTGCCAGCAGTGAGGTTGGGACATTTGCAACTAATGAAAAACTGTTTTTT.

This chain connects TRBV30 to TRBJ1-6; D is unresolved. Trimming shortened V by 2 bases and J by 7 bases, and 18 bases separated the two germline ends. The V gene's germline CDR1 is GTSNPN and CDR2 SVGIG (reference sequence). The CDR3 extends over 16 amino acids. The CDR3 sequence is CAWSPIALGLNSPLHF. The CDR3 bases are TGTGCCTGGAGTCCGATAGCACTCGGCCTCAATTCACCCCTCCACTTT. The variable domain in full, with the rest retrieved from reference TRBV30 and TRBJ1-6, is SQTIHQWPATLVQPVGSPLSLECTVEGTSNPNLYWYRQAAGRGLQLLFYSVGIGQISSEVPQNLSASRPQDRQFILSSKKLLLSDSGFYLCAWSPIALGLNSPLHFGNGTRLTVT.

This chain uses TRBV2 with TRBJ1-1, with a possible D match to TRBD1 (5 bases). CDR3 length equals 14 residues. Per germline, CDR1 SNHLY and CDR2 FYNNEI. V lost 3 bases, J lost 0 bases, and 8 bases lay in between. DNA for the CDR3: TGTGCCAGCAGTGAGGGGCAGTTGAACACTGAAGCTTTCTTT. It encodes CASSEGQLNTEAFF.